These 29 T cell receptor beta chains came from one sample sequenced in a study of molecular identifiers for immune sequencing clone quantification. TCRdb redid the calling of the PCR reads with MiXCR, one entry per CDR3 protein. The table shows about 500,000 distinct CDR3 sequences, with approximately 25% occurring only once. Sequencing was carried out using naive CD8+ T cells from blood, with Jurkat cell RNA spiked in. This sample's subset: FACS-sorted CD8+CD4-CCR7+CD45RA+ naive T cells. All receptors come from a human donor in good health. Some libraries in this study had Jurkat cell RNA spiked in.

V gene TRBV7-9 combines with J gene TRBJ2-1; D not certain. Germline V gene lookup returns CDR1 SEHNR and CDR2 FQNEAQ (reference sequence). The CDR3 sequence is 15 residues long. Trimming shortened V by 3 bases and J by 0 bases, and 9 bases separated the two germline ends. CDR3 nucleotides: TGTGCCAGCAGCTTTAAAGAAGACTCCTACAATGAGCAGTTCTTC. It codes for CASSFKEDSYNEQFF.

This clonotype was detected ten times or more. A read error may account for a junction end that differs from germline. V and J are TRBV4-3 and TRBJ2-5; tentative D call: TRBD2 (6 bases). This CDR3 comprises 15 residues. CDR1 and CDR2 (germline): LGHNA, YSLEER. Written as DNA, the CDR3 is TGCGCCAGCAGCCCATCGTCGGGGCCGGGGGAGAGCCAGTACTTC. Its translation is CASSPSSGPGESQYF.

Ten or more counts support this clonotype. The rearrangement links TRBV2 to TRBJ1-2; D is possibly TRBD1 (5 bases). V was shortened by 11 bases and J by 5 bases, with 18 bases between the two germline ends. The CDR3 has 13 amino acids. Per the germline V gene, CDR1 is SNHLY and CDR2 is FYNNEI. CDR3 sequence reads: CAAEGFGFYGYTF. The CDR3 DNA sequence: TGTGCCGCCGAGGGGTTCGGCTTTTATGGCTACACCTTC.

Details on this clonotype: A much larger clonotype is one base distant, so this may be a read error. The rearrangement uses TRBV7-2 and TRBJ2-6; 7 bases match TRBD1. CDR3 length equals 17 residues. V shed 8 bases, J shed 3 bases, and the junction held 13 bases outside the gene matches. Germline V CDR1 and CDR2: SGHTA, FQGNSA. The CDR3 loop is CASPLNEGALGANVLTF. The CDR3 DNA sequence: TGTGCCAGCCCGCTCAACGAGGGGGCGCTTGGGGCCAACGTCCTGACTTTC.

The chain has TRBV5-1 and TRBJ1-6, with D unclear. Germline V gene lookup returns CDR1 SGHRS and CDR2 YFSETQ. The CDR3 is made up of 19 amino acids. V lost 7 bases and J lost 0, with 23 bases in between. The DNA for the CDR3 is TGCGCCAGCCGAGACTCTCGAGATACAGCAAGCTCCTATAATTCACCCCTCCACTTT. Translating it yields CASRDSRDTASSYNSPLHF. Using reference TRBV5-1 and TRBJ1-6 for the parts outside the CDR3, the full variable domain is KAGVTQTPRYLIKTRGQQVTLSCSPISGHRSVSWYQQTPGQGLQFLFEYFSETQRNKGNFPGRFSGRQFSNSRSEMNVSTLELGDSALYLCASRDSRDTASSYNSPLHFGNGTRLTVT.

This clonotype was observed many times. V is TRBV29-1 and J is TRBJ2-5, with D perhaps given as TRBD1 or TRBD2 (5 bases each). The CDR3 has 12 residues. Germline V gene sequence: CDR1 SQVTM, CDR2 ANQGSEA. Trimming stripped 4 bases from V and 1 base from J, with 7 bases between. The CDR3 protein is CSVGDLQETQYF. The CDR3 DNA follows: TGCAGCGTTGGGGACCTCCAAGAGACCCAGTACTTC.

Regarding this clonotype: A clone one base away is much larger, so this may be a read error. The rearrangement joins TRBV13 to TRBJ2-7, with D possibly TRBD1 on 5 matching bases. The CDR3 has 15 amino acids. The germline V gene has CDR1 PRHDT and CDR2 FYEKMQ (reference sequence). V was clipped by 2 bases and J by 6 bases, with 17 bases between them. CDR3 in amino acids: CASSLRDYRSAEQYF. CDR3 bases: TGTGCCAGCAGCTTACGAGATTACAGGTCCGCCGAGCAGTACTTC.

This clonotype was detected ten times or more. V gene TRBV5-5 combines with J gene TRBJ2-2; D possibly matches TRBD1 or TRBD2 (5 bases each). Germline CDR1 is SGHKS and CDR2 is YYEKEE (reference sequence). The CDR3 has 17 residues. Trimming removed 6 bases from V and 2 bases from J, with 20 bases in between. CDR3 protein: CASNRPEDTFNTGELFF. The DNA for the CDR3 is TGTGCCAGCAACAGGCCGGAGGACACTTTCAACACCGGGGAGCTGTTTTTT. Full variable domain (remainder filled in from reference TRBV5-5 and TRBJ2-2): DAGVTQSPTHLIKTRGQQVTLRCSPISGHKSVSWYQQVLGQGPQFIFQYYEKEERGRGNFPDRFSARQFPNYSSELNVNALLLGDSALYLCASNRPEDTFNTGELFFGEGSRLTVL.

This clonotype was counted a few times. The V gene is TRBV23-1, the J gene TRBJ1-1; D remains unclear. TRBV23-1 is annotated as an ORF whose role is uncertain. This CDR3 spans 12 amino acids. V was cut by 3 bases and J by 8 bases, with 10 bases left in between. DNA for the CDR3: TGCGCCAGCAGTCATTGTACACGGGAAGCTTTCTTT. It codes for CASSHCTREAFF.

This clonotype was seen more than once but under ten times. The CDR3 spells CASMQGGLAGLQETQYF. In DNA form, the CDR3 reads TGTGCCAGCATGCAAGGGGGACTAGCGGGACTCCAAGAGACCCAGTACTTC. V and J are TRBV11-2 and TRBJ2-5, with 13 nucleotides matching TRBD2. Per the germline V gene, CDR1 is SGHAT and CDR2 is FQNNGV. The CDR3 extends over 17 amino acids. Trimming took 7 bases from V and 1 from J; bases not matched to a gene: 9.

This clonotype occurred many times. The chain uses TRBV7-6 and TRBJ2-7; 9 bases fit TRBD2. The CDR3 spans 15 residues. Germline values: CDR1 SGHVS, CDR2 FNYEAQ. With V trimmed by 6 bases and J by 7 bases, 13 bases remained unmatched. The CDR3 DNA reads TGTGCCAGCAGTGCTGGCTACAGGCGGGAGGGGGAGCAGTACTTC. It codes for CASSAGYRREGEQYF.

The table lists this clonotype with a few counts. The chain has TRBV6-5 and TRBJ2-7, with D perhaps TRBD1 (6 bases). Trimming left V 0 bases short and J 3 bases short, with 18 bases between. This CDR3 contains 17 residues. Germline CDR1 MNHEY, CDR2 SVGAGI. This CDR3 is CASSYSSPRDTLYEQYF. CDR3 in DNA: TGTGCCAGCAGTTACTCTTCTCCCCGGGACACCCTCTACGAGCAGTACTTC.

A few counts support this clonotype. The gene calls are TRBV4-1 and TRBJ2-2; TRBD2 matches at 15 bases. J gave up 5 bases and V 11 bases, and 6 bases lay outside the gene matches. CDR1 and CDR2 from the germline V gene are MGHRA and YSYEKL. CDR3 length: 15 amino acids. The CDR3 spells CASGLAGGRTGELFF. The CDR3 DNA sequence: TGCGCCTCGGGACTAGCGGGGGGTCGTACCGGGGAGCTGTTTTTT.

This clonotype was detected only a few times. V and J are TRBV20-1 and TRBJ2-2; D gene unclear. Germline V gene data show CDR1 as DFQATT and CDR2 as SNEGSKA (reference sequence). Trimming pared 4 bases from V and 3 bases from J, leaving 9 bases between. The CDR3 runs to 13 residues. The CDR3 bases are TGCAGTGCTACGGCCTACGACACCGGGGAGCTGTTTTTT. It codes for CSATAYDTGELFF.

The J gene is TRBJ2-5, the V gene TRBV14, with TRBD2 as a possible D gene (6 bases). In germline, CDR1 is SGHDN, CDR2 FVKESK. Trimming stripped 6 bases from V and 2 bases from J, with 16 bases between. The CDR3 extends over 15 amino acids. CDR3 region: CASSDNRGFQETQYF. For the CDR3, the DNA is TGTGCCAGCAGTGACAATCGGGGGTTTCAAGAGACCCAGTACTTC.

This clonotype has more than one count but fewer than ten. This chain's CDR3 is CASRPYRGSTDTQYF. CDR3 coding DNA: TGTGCCAGCAGGCCGTACAGGGGTAGCACAGATACGCAGTATTTT. The chain uses TRBV27 and TRBJ2-3; 7 nucleotides agree with TRBD1. CDR3 length: 15 residues. V was pared by 6 bases and J by 0 bases, with 6 bases of the junction left unmatched. Germline CDR1 reads MNHEY; CDR2 reads SMNVEV (reference sequence).

This clonotype occurred a few times. The gene calls are TRBV7-9 and TRBJ2-2, with D perhaps TRBD1 (5 bases). The CDR3 contains 14 residues. V dropped 5 bases and J dropped 6 bases, with 13 bases sitting between them. The germline CDR1 and CDR2 sequences are SEHNR and FQNEAQ (reference sequence). The CDR3 loop is CASSLIQGSGELFF. CDR3 bases: TGTGCCAGCAGCCTGATCCAGGGTTCCGGGGAGCTGTTTTTT.

This clonotype was counted a few times. The rearrangement uses TRBV28 and TRBJ1-4; D unclear. Germline-derived CDR1 and CDR2 are MDHEN and SYDVKM. The CDR3 totals 15 residues. The V end was cut by 3 bases, the J end by 3 bases, with 11 bases between. The chain's CDR3 is CASSLSREANEKLFF. The CDR3 nucleotides are TGTGCCAGCAGTTTGTCTCGGGAGGCTAATGAAAAACTGTTTTTT.

This clonotype was seen a handful of times. The chain combines TRBV12-5 with TRBJ2-1; perhaps TRBD1 as D (6 bases). The CDR3 has 14 amino acids. V lost 4 bases and J lost 4, with 11 bases in between. CDR1 is LGHNT and CDR2 is FRNRAP in the germline V gene. Here the CDR3 DNA reads TGTGCTAGTGGTTGGGGCACAGGGTACAATGAGCAGTTCTTC. This gives the protein CASGWGTGYNEQFF.

Only a few counts were recorded for this clonotype. V gene TRBV2 combines with J gene TRBJ2-3, with D perhaps TRBD1 (5 bases). V lost 6 bases, J lost 4 bases, and 17 bases lay in between. CDR3 length equals 15 residues. CDR1 and CDR2 from the germline V gene are SNHLY and FYNNEI. The CDR3 DNA reads TGTGCCAGCAGCCAGGGCCCACTCCTTGCAGATACGCAGTATTTT. Its translation is CASSQGPLLADTQYF.

A remark on this clonotype: A clone one base away is much larger, so this may be a read error. The rearrangement joins TRBV29-1 to TRBJ1-1; D may be TRBD1 (5 bases). The CDR3 runs 9 residues. Germline CDR1 is SQVTM and CDR2 is ANQGSEA. The CDR3 region is CCVQGEAFF. CDR3 nucleotide sequence: TGCTGCGTTCAGGGTGAAGCTTTCTTT.

This clonotype has at least ten counts. The CDR3 DNA sequence: TGTGCCAGCAGCAAAAGACAGGGAATCTCCAAAGAGACCCAGTACTTC. Translating gives CASSKRQGISKETQYF. This chain joins TRBV13 and TRBJ2-5, with 7 bases matching TRBD1. There are 16 residues in the CDR3. Trimming took 5 bases from V and 3 from J; bases not matched to a gene: 12. Germline CDR1 is PRHDT and CDR2 is FYEKMQ (reference sequence).

This clonotype was recorded a few times. The gene calls are TRBV12-3 or TRBV12-4 and TRBJ1-4, with D possibly matching TRBD1 (5 bases). Trimming cost V 0 bases and J 7 bases, with 21 bases left between them. The CDR3 contains 18 residues. The CDR3 sequence: CASSLASPGRGYREKLFF. CDR3 nucleotides: TGTGCCAGCAGTTTAGCGAGCCCTGGGAGGGGTTATCGTGAAAAACTGTTTTTT.

This clonotype was seen ten or more times. This rearrangement joins TRBV7-8 to TRBJ2-3; a weak D match, TRBD2 (6 bases). The CDR3 loop spans 16 amino acids. V lost 0 bases and J 5 bases, leaving 15 bases between the germline ends. Germline V gene data show CDR1 as SGHVS and CDR2 as FQNEAQ. The CDR3, as DNA: TGTGCCAGCAGCTTAGCGGGGGGATCCGATGGAGATACGCAGTATTTT. Protein sequence: CASSLAGGSDGDTQYF.

The rearrangement uses TRBV10-3 and TRBJ2-5; a weak D match, TRBD1 (5 bases). CDR3 length: 18 amino acids. Germline CDR1 ENHRY, CDR2 SYGVKD. Trimming shortened V by 0 bases and J by 1 base, and 18 bases separated the two germline ends. This CDR3 is CAISESIVSGQFQETQYF. The CDR3 DNA reads as TGTGCCATCAGTGAGTCGATAGTCTCAGGGCAGTTCCAAGAGACCCAGTACTTC.

As regards this clonotype: A much larger clonotype is one base distant, so this may be a read error. This chain links TRBV9 with TRBJ2-7, with 10 bases lining up with TRBD2. This CDR3 contains 15 residues. Germline V lookup: CDR1 SGDLS, CDR2 YYNGEE. The DNA of the CDR3 is TGTGCCGGCAGCGTTAGTACTAGCGGGACCTACGAGCAGTACTTC. Its translation: CAGSVSTSGTYEQYF.

This clonotype was counted at least ten times. The V gene is TRBV7-9, the J gene TRBJ2-7; possible D gene TRBD2, 7 bases. Germline CDR1 SEHNR, CDR2 FQNEAQ (reference sequence). Trimming shortened V by 5 bases and J by 5 bases, and 16 bases separated the two germline ends. The CDR3 consists of 14 residues. The CDR3 reads CASSPTRGANEQYF. CDR3 coding DNA: TGTGCCAGCAGCCCGACCCGGGGGGCAAACGAGCAGTACTTC.

This clonotype was seen more than once but under ten times. The V gene is TRBV4-1, the J gene TRBJ2-7; D is perhaps TRBD2 (5 bases). Germline CDR1 reads MGHRA; CDR2 reads YSYEKL. CDR3 length equals 14 residues. The V end lost 1 base, the J end lost 2 bases, and 9 bases lay between the germline ends. The chain's CDR3 is CASSQVHGAYEQYF. CDR3 bases: TGCGCCAGCAGCCAAGTGCACGGGGCCTACGAGCAGTACTTC.

As for this clonotype: This may be a read error, as it is one base from a much larger clone. Lacking the conserved final phenylalanine or tryptophan, this CDR3 likely reflects a read error. The chain employs TRBV9 and TRBJ2-7; tentatively, D is TRBD1 (6 bases). The CDR3 totals 13 residues. Germline CDR1 and CDR2: SGDLS and YYNGEE. Deletions cut 4 bases from V and 4 bases from J, with 12 bases between. The CDR3 protein is CASSPGVGYEQYL. The DNA for the CDR3 is TGTGCCAGCAGCCCAGGGGTTGGGTACGAGCAGTACCTC.